These 27 T cell receptor beta chains originate from one sample sequenced in a study of blood T cell repertoires in COVID-19. The protocol was immunoSEQ multiplex PCR, while the TCRdb copy is restricted to in-frame clones and leaves out a portion. The sample has 70,000 to 95,000 clones, over 85% seen once; the top ten hold about 2.3%. The sequenced material came from peripheral blood. The receptor source for this set is a man over 45 with acute or convalescent COVID-19.

The chain combines TRBV15 with TRBJ2-5; TRBD2 agrees at 13 bases. CDR1 LNHNV and CDR2 YYDKDF come from the germline V gene (reference sequence). V was clipped by 2 bases and J by 6 bases; unmatched bases: 6. This CDR3 spans 16 amino acids. This chain's CDR3 is CATSRLGTSGIKTQYF. The DNA for the CDR3 is TGTGCCACCAGCAGACTTGGGACTAGCGGGATAAAGACCCAGTACTTC.

The chain recombines TRBV5-1 with TRBJ1-4; no firm D call. CDR3 length: 15 amino acids. V shed 1 base and J shed 7 bases, with 14 bases lying between them. CDR1 is SGHRS and CDR2 is YFSETQ in the germline V gene. The CDR3 loop reads CASSLSPGQGEKLFF. DNA for the CDR3: TGCGCCAGCAGCTTGTCGCCAGGCCAAGGTGAAAAACTGTTTTTT.

The rearrangement uses TRBV4-1 and TRBJ2-7; 9 bases agree with TRBD2. This CDR3 comprises 15 residues. CDR1 is MGHRA and CDR2 is YSYEKL in the germline V gene. The trim removed 1 base at V and 4 bases at J, leaving 5 bases unmatched. DNA of the CDR3: TGCGCCAGCAGCCAAGGCCTGGGACTAGCTTACGAGCAGTACTTC. Amino acid sequence: CASSQGLGLAYEQYF.

The rearrangement joins TRBV6-5 to TRBJ1-4; D is unresolved. The CDR3 totals 14 residues. Germline CDR1 MNHEY, CDR2 SVGAGI. V lost 0 bases, J lost 5 bases, and 7 bases lay in between. The CDR3 here is CASSYSRFNEKLFF. CDR3 in DNA: TGTGCCAGCAGTTACTCCAGGTTCAATGAAAAACTGTTTTTT.

J is TRBJ1-3 and V is TRBV30; 7 nucleotides align to TRBD1. The CDR3 is made up of 14 amino acids. Looked up from germline, CDR1 is GTSNPN and CDR2 is SVGIG (reference sequence). The V segment lost 4 bases and the J segment 1 base; nucleotides outside the gene matches: 4. CDR3 nucleotide sequence: TGTGCCTGGAATACAGGGGATTCTGGAAACACCATATATTTT. As protein: CAWNTGDSGNTIYF.

The rearrangement joins TRBV4-3 to TRBJ2-2, with 10 bases aligning to TRBD2. The CDR3 runs 18 residues. Trimming cost V 0 bases and J 5 bases; bases outside gene matches: 9. Looked up from germline, CDR1 is LGHNA and CDR2 is YSLEER. As DNA, the CDR3 is TGCGCCAGCAGCCAAGATACCGCAGCGGGGGGGCCGACCGGGGAGCTGTTTTTT. It encodes CASSQDTAAGGPTGELFF.

V and J are TRBV5-1 and TRBJ1-1, with 7 positions matching TRBD1. From germline, CDR1 is SGHRS and CDR2 YFSETQ. This CDR3 has 14 amino acids. V lost 4 bases and J lost 5; bases outside the gene matches: 8. As DNA, the CDR3 is TGCGCCAGCAGCCCGAACCCAGGGGGAACTGAAGCTTTCTTT. Amino acid sequence: CASSPNPGGTEAFF. Together with reference TRBV5-1 and TRBJ1-1, the CDR3 gives the full variable domain: KAGVTQTPRYLIKTRGQQVTLSCSPISGHRSVSWYQQTPGQGLQFLFEYFSETQRNKGNFPGRFSGRQFSNSRSEMNVSTLELGDSALYLCASSPNPGGTEAFFGQGTRLTVV.

This rearrangement joins TRBV7-2 to TRBJ2-7; tentative D call: TRBD2 (5 bases). The CDR3 has 13 residues. The ends were cut back, 6 bases at V and 0 bases at J, with 9 bases in the middle. Germline CDR1 SGHTA, CDR2 FQGNSA. CDR3 sequence: CASRPSGSYEQYF. CDR3 nucleotides: TGTGCCAGCAGGCCAAGCGGCTCCTACGAGCAGTACTTC.

This chain uses TRBV6-5 with TRBJ2-5; TRBD1 is a possible D gene (5 bases). The V gene lost 6 bases and the J gene lost 0 bases, with 11 bases spanning the gap. Germline CDR1 is MNHEY and CDR2 is SVGAGI. The CDR3 length is 14 residues. CDR3 amino acids: CASRKGVDQETQYF. The CDR3 coding sequence is TGTGCCAGCAGAAAAGGGGTGGACCAAGAGACCCAGTACTTC.

The sample holds one count of this clone. The CDR3 coding sequence is TGTGCCAGCAGTTCTTCCGGACAGGGGGGCCACGAGCAGTACTTC. Protein product: CASSSSGQGGHEQYF. This rearrangement joins TRBV28 to TRBJ2-7; 10 bases line up with TRBD1. The germline gives CDR1 MDHEN, CDR2 SYDVKM. There are 15 residues in the CDR3. V lost 4 bases, J lost 5 bases, and 8 bases stayed unmatched. Full variable domain (outside the CDR3, taken from reference TRBV28 and TRBJ2-7): DVKVTQSSRYLVKRTGEKVFLECVQDMDHENMFWYRQDPGLGLRLIYFSYDVKMKEKGDIPEGYSVSREKKERFSLILESASTNQTSMYLCASSSSGQGGHEQYFGPGTRLTVT.

The J gene is TRBJ1-5, the V gene TRBV19, with D perhaps matching TRBD1 (6 bases). CDR1 is LNHDA and CDR2 is SQIVND in the germline V gene (reference sequence). This CDR3 region has 15 residues. Trimming pared 4 bases from V and 7 bases from J, leaving 17 bases between. As DNA, the CDR3 is TGTGCCAGTAGTACGAAAGAGGGGGTAGGACAGCCCCAGCATTTT. It specifies CASSTKEGVGQPQHF.

The chain combines TRBV19 with TRBJ1-2; perhaps TRBD1 as D (5 bases). This CDR3 is 15 amino acids long. Looked up from germline, CDR1 is LNHDA and CDR2 is SQIVND (reference sequence). Trimming pared 3 bases from V and 2 bases from J, leaving 13 bases between. CDR3 amino acids: CASSIEGRGNYGYTF. CDR3 nucleotides: TGTGCCAGTAGTATTGAGGGACGGGGGAACTATGGCTACACCTTC.

The chain joins TRBV6-5 to TRBJ2-3, with TRBD1 identical over 11 bases. The J segment lost 4 bases and the V segment lost 10 bases, leaving 7 bases of the junction unmatched. The CDR3 spans 14 residues. Germline-derived CDR1 and CDR2 are MNHEY and SVGAGI. CDR3 in amino acids: CATSGTGGPDTQYF. CDR3 coding DNA: TGTGCCACCTCCGGGACAGGGGGACCAGATACGCAGTATTTT.

The V gene is TRBV9, the J gene TRBJ2-3; D is undetermined. The length of the CDR3 is 13 residues. Trimming removed 4 bases at V and 3 bases at J, with 9 bases between. Germline-derived CDR1 and CDR2 are SGDLS and YYNGEE. CDR3 region: CASSTQLTDTQYF. CDR3 in DNA: TGTGCCAGCAGCACACAACTAACAGATACGCAGTATTTT.

This sequence joins TRBV28 and TRBJ1-1; 8 nucleotides match TRBD1. The V gene's germline CDR1 is MDHEN and CDR2 SYDVKM. The CDR3 is 12 amino acids. V lost 4 bases and J lost 8; bases outside the gene matches: 3. The CDR3 DNA reads TGTGCCAGCAGTTCGGACAGGGCCGAAGCTTTCTTT. Its translation: CASSSDRAEAFF.

This chain joins TRBV24-1 and TRBJ2-3, with D possibly being TRBD2 (6 bases). Germline V gene lookup returns CDR1 KGHDR and CDR2 SFDVKD. The V end lost 5 bases, the J end lost 6 bases, and 11 bases lay between the germline ends. CDR3 length equals 13 residues. The CDR3 loop is CATSVGGMDTQYF. The CDR3 nucleotides read TGTGCCACCAGTGTGGGGGGAATGGATACGCAGTATTTT.

J is TRBJ1-2 and V is TRBV28; 9 bases line up with TRBD1. The germline CDR1 and CDR2 sequences are MDHEN and SYDVKM. The V segment lost 6 bases and the J segment 5 bases; nucleotides outside the gene matches: 16. This CDR3 is 17 amino acids long. The CDR3 bases are TGTGCCAGCAGATCCCCGACCGGGACAGGGTTGGGATATGGCTACACCTTC. It is translated as CASRSPTGTGLGYGYTF.

For the CDR3, the DNA is TGTGCCAGCAGTTCGGTGCAAGGGGTGTGGGTTGAAAAACTGTTTTTT. Translated: CASSSVQGVWVEKLFF. This chain links TRBV28 with TRBJ1-4; TRBD1 is a possible D gene (5 bases). CDR3 length: 16 amino acids. Trimming pared 4 bases from V and 7 bases from J, leaving 19 bases between. The germline gives CDR1 MDHEN, CDR2 SYDVKM.

The sample holds one count of this clone. V gene TRBV19 combines with J gene TRBJ1-1; 9 bases are a match to TRBD1. Germline trimming cut 8 bases from V and 5 bases from J; bases unmatched to any gene: 6. Germline CDR1 is LNHDA and CDR2 is SQIVND (reference sequence). The CDR3 is 13 residues long. In DNA, the CDR3 is TGTGCCAGTGGACAGGGGAGAAGAACTGAAGCTTTCTTT. Translating it yields CASGQGRRTEAFF.

The V call is TRBV7-6, the J call TRBJ2-3; 12 bases line up with TRBD2. V lost 5 bases to trimming and J lost 0 bases; unmatched junction nucleotides: 6. The germline CDR1 and CDR2 sequences are SGHVS and FNYEAQ. This CDR3 spans 17 amino acids. This CDR3 is CASSPLAGGTSTDTQYF. As DNA, the CDR3 is TGTGCCAGCAGCCCACTAGCGGGGGGCACTAGCACAGATACGCAGTATTTT.

The J gene is TRBJ2-2, the V gene TRBV3-1 (or the pseudogene TRBV3-2); TRBD1 is a possible D gene (6 bases). Germline assignment: CDR1 LGHDT and CDR2 YNNKEL (reference sequence). The CDR3 is 16 residues long. Trimming stripped 3 bases from V and 2 bases from J, with 13 bases between. The CDR3 DNA is TGTGCCAGCAGCCAGACGGGACAATTTAACACCGGGGAGCTGTTTTTT. It is translated as CASSQTGQFNTGELFF.

This clone was seen just once. The chain has TRBV19 and TRBJ2-3; 9 positions agree with TRBD1. The CDR3 is 14 amino acids. Germline CDR1 LNHDA, CDR2 SQIVND (reference sequence). J gave up 6 bases and V 7 bases, and 8 bases lay outside the gene matches. In DNA, the CDR3 is TGTGCCAGTAAGCAACAGGGGGCCGAGGATACGCAGTATTTT. Translating it yields CASKQQGAEDTQYF.

This clone was seen just once. The chain uses TRBV7-9 and TRBJ2-3; D gene uncertain. V lost 4 bases to trimming and J lost 2 bases, with 19 bases between them. CDR3 length: 17 amino acids. Germline values: CDR1 SEHNR, CDR2 FQNEAQ (reference sequence). The DNA of the CDR3 is TGTGCCAGCAGCTCCGTGTTGGTAGTGACATACACAGATACGCAGTATTTT. Translated: CASSSVLVVTYTDTQYF. Drawing the rest from reference TRBV7-9 and TRBJ2-3, the complete variable domain is DTGVSQNPRHKITKRGQNVTFRCDPISEHNRLYWYRQTLGQGPEFLTYFQNEAQLEKSRLLSDRFSAERPKGSFSTLEIQRTEQGDSAMYLCASSSVLVVTYTDTQYFGPGTRLTVL.

This chain connects TRBV29-1 to TRBJ2-5; no firm D call. This CDR3 contains 12 residues. V was clipped by 4 bases and J by 4 bases, with 10 bases between them. Germline CDR1 SQVTM, CDR2 ANQGSEA. In nucleotides, the CDR3 is TGCAGCGTTGTGTCGTCTCGAGAGACCCAGTACTTC. Translation: CSVVSSRETQYF.

This chain connects TRBV7-6 to TRBJ2-1; D perhaps matches TRBD2 (6 bases). Germline assignment: CDR1 SGHVS and CDR2 FNYEAQ. CDR3 length: 17 amino acids. Trimming left V 1 base short and J 0 bases short, with 13 bases between. This CDR3 is CASSLVSGASSYNEQFF. DNA of the CDR3: TGTGCCAGCAGCTTAGTTAGCGGAGCTAGCTCCTACAATGAGCAGTTCTTC.

This chain joins TRBV7-7 and TRBJ1-1; D unresolved. This CDR3 has 13 residues. The germline V gene encodes CDR1 SSHAT and CDR2 FNYEAQ (reference sequence). Trimming took 2 bases from V and 1 from J, leaving 5 bases between them. The CDR3 is CASSLQENTEAFF. CDR3 DNA sequence: TGTGCCAGCAGCTTACAGGAGAACACTGAAGCTTTCTTT.

V usage is TRBV6-2 or TRBV6-3 and J usage is TRBJ2-1, with D possibly matching TRBD1 (9 bases). The CDR3 loop spans 15 amino acids. Germline values: CDR1 MNHEY, CDR2 SVGEGT. V was cut by 4 bases and J by 7 bases, with 17 bases left in between. In DNA form, the CDR3 reads TGTGCCAGCAGTTCGGGAGGGACAGGGAGAAATGAGCAGTTCTTC. This translates into CASSSGGTGRNEQFF.